These 6 T cell receptor beta chains originate from one sample sequenced in a study of Graves' ophthalmopathy and Graves' hyperthyroidism. RNA transcripts yielded amplified TCR beta CDR3 regions. Scientists carried out first-round RT-PCR using HTBI primers and then a second-round multiplex PCR. From the multiplex PCR reads, TCRdb called clonotypes with MiXCR, one entry per CDR3 protein. This table holds 450,000 to 600,000 distinct CDR3 sequences, 35% to 45% found once. The specimen sequenced was peripheral blood or thyroid tissue (not recorded which). These receptors all stem from an adult man with Graves' hyperthyroidism.

For this clonotype: A much larger clone lies a single base off, so this may be a read error. The V call is TRBV19, the J call TRBJ2-7, with TRBD1 identical over 10 bases. The CDR3 runs to 14 residues. V dropped 4 bases and J dropped 5; count of bases not matched to a gene: 5. Germline V gene sequence: CDR1 LNHDA, CDR2 SQIVND (reference sequence). The CDR3 loop reads CASSTGTGVHEQYF. The CDR3, as DNA: TGTGCCAGTAGTACCGGGACAGGGGTCCACGAGCAGTACTTC.

This clonotype was counted many times. The chain employs TRBV10-2 and TRBJ2-7; tentatively, D is TRBD2 (6 bases). Trimming took 8 bases from V and 3 from J, leaving 17 bases between them. The CDR3 is made up of 14 amino acids. Looked up from germline, CDR1 is WSHSY and CDR2 is SAAADI. CDR3 region: CASGEKRVDYEQYF. As DNA, the CDR3 is TGCGCCAGCGGGGAGAAGCGGGTCGACTACGAGCAGTACTTC.

This clonotype was observed many times. The chain recombines TRBV2 with TRBJ2-5; D is perhaps TRBD2 (6 bases). This CDR3 region has 15 residues. Germline V gives CDR1 SNHLY, CDR2 FYNNEI. V shed 3 bases and J shed 1 base, with 12 bases lying between them. CDR3 DNA sequence: TGTGCCAGCAGTGATAGTAGCGGAACCCAAGAGACCCAGTACTTC. This gives the protein CASSDSSGTQETQYF.

This clonotype was seen a handful of times. V is TRBV3-1 and J is TRBJ2-7; D is possibly TRBD2 (6 bases). CDR3 length equals 13 residues. Germline values: CDR1 LGHDT, CDR2 YNNKEL (reference sequence). Trimming stripped 0 bases from V and 8 bases from J, with 11 bases between. This CDR3 is CASSQDLGGKQYF. CDR3 nucleotide sequence: TGTGCCAGCAGCCAAGATCTGGGGGGAAAGCAGTACTTC.

The chain joins TRBV29-1 to TRBJ2-5, with D unresolved. Germline lookup yields CDR1 SQVTM and CDR2 ANQGSEA. The ends were cut back, 7 bases at V and 7 bases at J, with 13 bases in the middle. The CDR3 loop spans 11 amino acids. CDR3 in amino acids: CSAMTWGTQYF. DNA for the CDR3: TGCAGCGCTATGACGTGGGGGACCCAGTACTTC.

In this sample, this clonotype turned up many times. The genes are TRBV5-8 and TRBJ1-1; D uncertain. This CDR3 has 14 amino acids. V was pared by 1 base and J by 1 base, with 8 bases between. Germline V gives CDR1 SGHTS, CDR2 YDEGEE. In DNA, the CDR3 is TGTGCCAGCAGCTTGTCGGCCTCGAACACTGAAGCTTTCTTT. The encoded protein is CASSLSASNTEAFF.